The clone carrying this T cell receptor (beta chain) was found many times. The target antigen is unknown. One entry per CDR3 protein, called by TCRdb with MiXCR from the RT-PCR reads. The profile covers approximately 530,000 distinct CDR3 sequences, with 6.5% to 8% appearing a single time and approximately 12% taken by the ten largest. This record comes from a study of response to subunit inactivated influenza vaccine. Trimming took off 5 bases at V and 5 bases at J, with 11 bases between the two ends. The CDR3 length is 14 residues. Germline V gives CDR1 SGHRS, CDR2 YFSETQ. Study-wide results and limits: The authors suggested that few new T cells are recruited per seasonal influenza vaccination.

The clonotype was recovered from a man between 50 and 75 years old who received an inactivated influenza vaccine. The sample consisted of PBMCs from blood, taken roughly 24 months after vaccination. The rearrangement links TRBV5-1 to TRBJ1-6, with D possibly being TRBD1 (5 bases). In DNA, the CDR3 is TGCGCCAGCAGTTACGACAGTAATAATTCACCCCTCCACTTT. Amino acid sequence: CASSYDSNNSPLHF.